These T cell receptor beta chains were read from a single sample in a study of a mutant IDH1 vaccine in newly diagnosed glioma. Produced via immunoSEQ multiplex PCR; TCRdb's table is partial and in-frame only. The table includes under 70,000 clones, approximately 82% detected once. Their target antigens are unknown. The specimen comprised PBMCs, sampled from a glioma patient whose treatment included an IDH1 peptide vaccine. The receptor set was obtained from a man aged 25-45 years with glioma. Both conserved end residues are part of each CDR3. A D gene is named only where the DNA matches it firmly. Rows give clone size only sometimes, using once, few, many, or a class for an expanded clone.

clone_size,j_call,v_call,d_call,cdr3_nt,cdr3_aa
NA,TRBJ1-5,TRBV23-1,NA,TGCGCCAGCCCCAAAAAGAGGTCACCGTATCAGCCCCAGCATTTT,CASPKKRSPYQPQHF
NA,TRBJ2-4,TRBV30,TRBD1,TGTGCCTGGAGCCACGACAGGGTCGGAACCAAAAACATTCAGTACTTC,CAWSHDRVGTKNIQYF
NA,TRBJ2-1,TRBV5-6,NA,TGTGCCAGCAGCAGTACAGCAAACGAGCAGTTCTTC,CASSSTANEQFF
NA,TRBJ1-1,TRBV6-1,NA,TGTGCCAGCAGTGCCATGACCGGGACACCGAACACTGAAGCTTTCTTT,CASSAMTGTPNTEAFF
once,TRBJ2-2,TRBV4-1,TRBD1,TGCGCCAGCAGCCAAGTATCTTGGACAGGGGGCACCGGGGAGCTGTTTTTT,CASSQVSWTGGTGELFF
NA,TRBJ2-1,TRBV12-5,NA,TGTGCTAGTGGTTTTTCAACGGCCGGTTACAATGAGCAGTTCTTC,CASGFSTAGYNEQFF
NA,TRBJ2-1,TRBV7-2,NA,TGTGCCAGCAGCCCTCGGGACACCCAATACAATGAGCAGTTCTTC,CASSPRDTQYNEQFF
NA,TRBJ1-3,TRBV28,TRBD1,TGTGCCAGCAGTTTAAACCCCGGGACAGGGTATGGAAACACCATATATTTT,CASSLNPGTGYGNTIYF
once,TRBJ2-1,TRBV14,TRBD2,TGTGCCAGCAGCAAATCGATAGCGGGGGGGTACAATGAGCAGTTCTTC,CASSKSIAGGYNEQFF
once,TRBJ1-5,TRBV27,TRBD1,TGTGCCAGCAGTATAGCAGGGGGCGGTCAGCCCCAGCATTTT,CASSIAGGGQPQHF
NA,TRBJ1-5,TRBV10-1,NA,TGCGCCAGCAGTGAAAACCCCTTATTGAGGCCCCAGCATTTT,CASSENPLLRPQHF
NA,TRBJ1-5,TRBV5-6,NA,TGTGCCAGCAGCCCCGTCAGCAATCAGCCCCAGCATTTT,CASSPVSNQPQHF
NA,TRBJ1-4,TRBV6-1,NA,TGTGCCAGCAGTGTTACAGGGATCAGTGGAAAACTGTTTTTT,CASSVTGISGKLFF
NA,TRBJ1-6,TRBV10-3,NA,TGTGCCATCAGTGAGTCGGCCCCGGCAGGTTCACCCCTCCACTTT,CAISESAPAGSPLHF
NA,TRBJ1-1,TRBV15,TRBD1,TGTGCCACCAGCCCAAAGGACAGGGGAGTAACTGAAGCTTTCTTT,CATSPKDRGVTEAFF
NA,TRBJ1-1,TRBV19,NA,TGTGCCGGACAAGGGGCCCGAGGAGCTTTCTTT,CAGQGARGAFF
NA,TRBJ1-1,TRBV28,NA,TGTGCCAGCAGTTTAGTCAGGGTAGGAGCCACTGAAGCTTTCTTT,CASSLVRVGATEAFF
NA,TRBJ2-3,TRBV6-6,NA,TGTGCCAGCAGTCCTCCGGGACAACTCAGCACAGATACGCAGTATTTT,CASSPPGQLSTDTQYF
NA,TRBJ1-5,TRBV6-1,NA,TGTGCCAGCAGTGCGGCGACAGGCCTTCATAGCAATCAGCCCCAGCATTTT,CASSAATGLHSNQPQHF
NA,TRBJ2-3,TRBV5-1,NA,TGCGCCAGCAGCTTGGTTGCCACATCTAGCACAGATACGCAGTATTTT,CASSLVATSSTDTQYF
NA,TRBJ1-6,TRBV27,NA,TGTGCCAGCACGGCAACTAGGGCGAGCCCCCTCCACTTT,CASTATRASPLHF
few,TRBJ1-1,TRBV9,TRBD1,TGTGCCAGCAGCGTCCTACAGGGGGCTACGGAAGCTTTCTTT,CASSVLQGATEAFF
NA,TRBJ1-2,TRBV14,TRBD1,TGTGCCAGCAGGAGGACAGGGGGCATCTATGGCTACACCTTC,CASRRTGGIYGYTF
NA,TRBJ1-6,TRBV6-1,TRBD1,TGTGCCAGCAGTGAAAGAGGGGGCATATCCCTCCACTTT,CASSERGGISLHF
NA,TRBJ1-1,TRBV11-2,NA,TGTGCCAGCAGCTTAGGCGCTGCCTACACTGAAGCTTTCTTT,CASSLGAAYTEAFF
NA,TRBJ2-1,TRBV6-5,NA,TGTGCCAGCAGTTACGCGGGATTCGGAGGCAATGAGCAGTTCTTC,CASSYAGFGGNEQFF
NA,TRBJ2-5,TRBV5-1,TRBD2,TGCGCCAGCAGCAGGACTAGCGGGGTTAAAGAGACCCAGTACTTC,CASSRTSGVKETQYF
NA,TRBJ1-2,TRBV7-8,NA,TGTGCCAGCAGCCAACGTCAGCGAATGGACTATGGCTACACCTTC,CASSQRQRMDYGYTF
NA,TRBJ1-3,TRBV27,NA,TGTGCCGCGGGGACATTCGGAAACACCATATATTTT,CAAGTFGNTIYF